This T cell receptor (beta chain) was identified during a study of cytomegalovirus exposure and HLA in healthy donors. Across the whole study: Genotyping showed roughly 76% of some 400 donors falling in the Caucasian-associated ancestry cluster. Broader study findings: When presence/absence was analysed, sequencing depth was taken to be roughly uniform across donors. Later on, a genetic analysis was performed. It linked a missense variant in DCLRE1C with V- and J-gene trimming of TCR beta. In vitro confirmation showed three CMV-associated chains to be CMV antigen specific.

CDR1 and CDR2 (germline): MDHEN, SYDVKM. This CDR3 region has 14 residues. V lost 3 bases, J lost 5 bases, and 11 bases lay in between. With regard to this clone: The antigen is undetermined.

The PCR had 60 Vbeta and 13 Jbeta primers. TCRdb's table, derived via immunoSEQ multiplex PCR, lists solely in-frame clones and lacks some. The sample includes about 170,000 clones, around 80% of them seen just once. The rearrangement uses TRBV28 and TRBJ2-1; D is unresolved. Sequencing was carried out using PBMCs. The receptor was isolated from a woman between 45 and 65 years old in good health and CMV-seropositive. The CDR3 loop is CASSFGPRNNEQFF. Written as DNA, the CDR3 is TGTGCCAGCAGTTTCGGTCCGAGAAACAATGAGCAGTTCTTC. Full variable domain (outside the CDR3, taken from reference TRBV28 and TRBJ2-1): DVKVTQSSRYLVKRTGEKVFLECVQDMDHENMFWYRQDPGLGLRLIYFSYDVKMKEKGDIPEGYSVSREKKERFSLILESASTNQTSMYLCASSFGPRNNEQFFGPGTRLTVL.